This T cell receptor (beta chain) was recovered during a study of molecular identifiers for immune sequencing clone quantification. Study-level findings and limits: Should identical TCR molecules share a barcode, the sizes of highly expanded clones could be underestimated.

This clonotype was picked up a small number of times. Its antigen is unidentified. The CDR3 is 15 amino acids. Germline loops: CDR1 SGHAT, CDR2 FQNNGV. Trimming left V 1 base short and J 3 bases short, with 13 bases between. The use of previously described methods and listed TCR primers produced the bulk TCR libraries. A single record per CDR3 protein comes from TCRdb applying MiXCR to the PCR reads. The data contain under 800,000 distinct CDR3 sequences, approximately 24% of them seen just once; the ten biggest clones take up roughly 0.83%. This clonotype was obtained from a human donor in good health. Some libraries in this study had Jurkat cell RNA spiked in. Input material: naive CD8+ T cells from blood, with Jurkat cell RNA spiked in. The subset denotes: FACS-sorted CD8+CD4-CCR7+CD45RA+ naive T cells. The rearrangement joins TRBV11-2 to TRBJ2-7; D remains unclear. CDR3 sequence reads: CASSLVIGLVYEQYF. The CDR3 DNA reads as TGTGCCAGCAGCTTAGTGATAGGGCTGGTCTACGAGCAGTACTTC.